This T cell receptor (beta chain) was sequenced for a study of blood T cells in healthy people across ages. For the study at large: Capture by template switching was about one barcoded beta molecule per two T cells.

A J-beta primer mix and a sample-barcoded 5' primer were used in a second PCR of roughly 6 to 11 cycles. A template-switch adaptor containing 12 random nucleotides labeled each cDNA molecule. TCRdb analysed the 5' RACE reads with MiXCR anew, one entry per CDR3 protein. The sample holds around 1,600,000 distinct CDR3 sequences; about 45% are singletons and the top ten take approximately 4%. The CDR3 totals 14 residues. Concerning this clonotype itself: Sequence at one end of the junction differs from germline and may be a read error.

Drawn from each donor were 8.5 to 10 milliliters of peripheral blood. A minimum of 5 micrograms of total RNA was extracted per sample. Sequenced sample: blood. The chain carries TRBV12-3 or TRBV12-4 and TRBJ2-5, with 7 bases identical to TRBD2. The DNA end is a closer match to TRBJ2-7, so the J assignment may be wrong. The receptor was derived from a woman between 18 and 29 years old in good health. The CDR3 reads CASSLAEGIYEQYF. In nucleotides, the CDR3 is TGTGCCAGCAGTCTAGCGGAGGGCATCTACGAGCAGTACTTC.